This entry describes one TCR beta chain. The data stem from a study of control samples from healthy donors and cancer patients. This table comes from immunoSEQ multiplex PCR, and its TCRdb copy is limited to in-frame clones, with some not included. The repertoire holds 150,000 to 200,000 clones, with approximately 90% as singletons. This CDR3 is 15 amino acids long. V was cut by 4 bases and J by 0 bases, with 10 bases left in between. Germline loops: CDR1 SGHRS, CDR2 YFSETQ. The specimen was blood. The source is a man in his thirties or forties in good health. V gene TRBV5-1 combines with J gene TRBJ1-4; D is possibly TRBD1 (5 bases). The CDR3 DNA is TGCGCCAGCAGCGGGACGGGAGCAACTAATGAAAAACTGTTTTTT. It is translated as CASSGTGATNEKLFF. Filled out from reference TRBV5-1 and TRBJ1-4, the complete variable domain reads KAGVTQTPRYLIKTRGQQVTLSCSPISGHRSVSWYQQTPGQGLQFLFEYFSETQRNKGNFPGRFSGRQFSNSRSEMNVSTLELGDSALYLCASSGTGATNEKLFFGSGTQLSVL.